The clone carrying this T cell receptor (beta chain) was counted only a few times. Its antigen remains unknown. The data are from a study of molecular identifiers for immune sequencing clone quantification. Study observations and caveats: Reports indicate spiked Jurkat TCR RNA from one cell could be found among roughly 950,000 naive cells.

Libraries for naive CD8 T cells, which were made from approximately 20,000 to 1,000,000 sorted cells, drew on 10%, 30% or 50% of the RNA. Sorting was used to obtain naive CD8 T cells (CD8+CD4-CCR7+CD45RA+). This CDR3 region has 16 residues. V lost 5 bases, J lost 2 bases, and 8 bases stayed unmatched. CDR1 ENHRY and CDR2 SYGVKD come from the germline V gene. TCRdb independently ran MiXCR on the PCR reads; one entry per CDR3 protein. The repertoire includes more than 300,000 distinct CDR3 sequences, roughly a fifth of them detected once, and more than 0.8% sits in the top ten. Sequencing was done on a sample of naive CD8+ T cells from blood, with Jurkat cell RNA spiked in. Subset noted: FACS-sorted CD8+CD4-CCR7+CD45RA+ naive T cells. The receptor was derived from a human donor in good health. Some libraries in this study had Jurkat cell RNA spiked in. The chain recombines TRBV10-3 with TRBJ2-7, with 11 bases matching TRBD2. The CDR3 coding sequence is TGTGCCATCAGTCAATCGGGACTAGCGGCCCCCTACGAGCAGTACTTC. It yields the protein CAISQSGLAAPYEQYF.